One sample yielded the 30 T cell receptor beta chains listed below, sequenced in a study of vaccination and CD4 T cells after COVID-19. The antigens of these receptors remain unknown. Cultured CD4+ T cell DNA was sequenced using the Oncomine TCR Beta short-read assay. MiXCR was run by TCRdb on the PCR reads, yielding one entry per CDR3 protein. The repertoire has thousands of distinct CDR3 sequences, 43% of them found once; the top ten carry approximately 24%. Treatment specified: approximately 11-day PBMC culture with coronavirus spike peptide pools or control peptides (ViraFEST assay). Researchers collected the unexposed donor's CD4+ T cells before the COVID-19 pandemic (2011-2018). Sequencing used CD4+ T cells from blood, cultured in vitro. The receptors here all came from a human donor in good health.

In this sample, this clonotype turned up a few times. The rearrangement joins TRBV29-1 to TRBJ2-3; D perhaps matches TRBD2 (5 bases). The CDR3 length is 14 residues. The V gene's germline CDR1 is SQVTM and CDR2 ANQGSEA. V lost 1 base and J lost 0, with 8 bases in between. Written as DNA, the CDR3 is TGCAGCGTTGAAGGTCCGGGAAGCACAGATACGCAGTATTTT. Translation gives CSVEGPGSTDTQYF.

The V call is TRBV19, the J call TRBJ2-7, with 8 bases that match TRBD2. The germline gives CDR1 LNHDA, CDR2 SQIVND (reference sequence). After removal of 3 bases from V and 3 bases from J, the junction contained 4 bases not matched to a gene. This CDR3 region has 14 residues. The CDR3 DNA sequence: TGTGCCAGTAGTATTATGGCGGGAGGCTACGAGCAGTACTTC. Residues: CASSIMAGGYEQYF.

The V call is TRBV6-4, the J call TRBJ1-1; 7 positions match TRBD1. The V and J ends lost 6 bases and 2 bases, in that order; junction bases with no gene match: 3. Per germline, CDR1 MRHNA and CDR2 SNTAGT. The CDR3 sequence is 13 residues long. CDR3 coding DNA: TGTGCCAGCAGAGGACAGGATAACACTGAAGCTTTCTTT. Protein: CASRGQDNTEAFF.

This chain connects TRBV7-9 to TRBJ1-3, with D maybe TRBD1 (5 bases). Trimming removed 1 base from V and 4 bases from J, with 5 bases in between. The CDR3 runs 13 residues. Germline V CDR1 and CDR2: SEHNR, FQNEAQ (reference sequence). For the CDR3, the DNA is TGTGCCAGCAGCTTAGGGACAGGAAACACCATATATTTT. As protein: CASSLGTGNTIYF.

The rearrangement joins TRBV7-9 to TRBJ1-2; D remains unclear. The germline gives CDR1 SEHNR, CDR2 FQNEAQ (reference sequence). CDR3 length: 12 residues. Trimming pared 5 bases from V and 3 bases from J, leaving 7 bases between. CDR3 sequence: CASSNRDYGYTF. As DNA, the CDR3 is TGTGCCAGCAGCAACCGGGACTATGGCTACACCTTC.

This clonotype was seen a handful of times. The CDR3 loop is CASSSQGLSGNTIYF. In DNA form, the CDR3 reads TGTGCCAGCAGTTCCCAGGGCCTCTCTGGAAACACCATATATTTT. The rearrangement uses TRBV6-5 and TRBJ1-3, with D perhaps matching TRBD1 (5 bases). There are 15 residues in the CDR3. Germline V gene sequence: CDR1 MNHEY, CDR2 SVGAGI. Between the trimmed V and J ends, which lost 4 bases and 0 bases, there was a span of 10 bases.

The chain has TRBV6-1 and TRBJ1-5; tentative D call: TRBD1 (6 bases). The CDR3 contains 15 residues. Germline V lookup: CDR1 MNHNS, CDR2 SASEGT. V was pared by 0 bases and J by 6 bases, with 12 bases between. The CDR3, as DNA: TGTGCCAGCAGTGAAGCGGGCAGGGGAGGTCAGCCCCAGCATTTT. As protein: CASSEAGRGGQPQHF.

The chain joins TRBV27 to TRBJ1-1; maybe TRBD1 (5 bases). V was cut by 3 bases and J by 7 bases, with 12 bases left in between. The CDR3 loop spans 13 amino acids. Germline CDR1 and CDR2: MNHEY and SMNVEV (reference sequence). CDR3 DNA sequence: TGTGCCAGCAGTTTCGGGCGGGGGAATGAAGCTTTCTTT. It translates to CASSFGRGNEAFF.

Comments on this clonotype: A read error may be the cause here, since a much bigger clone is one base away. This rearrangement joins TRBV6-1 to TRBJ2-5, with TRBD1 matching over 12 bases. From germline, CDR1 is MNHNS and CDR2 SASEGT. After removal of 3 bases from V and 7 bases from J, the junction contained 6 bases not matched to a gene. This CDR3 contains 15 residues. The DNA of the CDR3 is TGTGCCAGCAGTGATAAGGGGACAGGGGGCCGGACCCAGTACTTC. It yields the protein CASSDKGTGGRTQYF.

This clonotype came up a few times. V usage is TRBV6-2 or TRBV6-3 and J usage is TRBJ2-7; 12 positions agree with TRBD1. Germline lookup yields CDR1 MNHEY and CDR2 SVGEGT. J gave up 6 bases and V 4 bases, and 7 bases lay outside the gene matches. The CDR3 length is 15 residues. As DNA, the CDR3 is TGTGCCAGCAGTTTAGCCGGGACAGGGGGCGGCGAGCAGTACTTC. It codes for CASSLAGTGGGEQYF.

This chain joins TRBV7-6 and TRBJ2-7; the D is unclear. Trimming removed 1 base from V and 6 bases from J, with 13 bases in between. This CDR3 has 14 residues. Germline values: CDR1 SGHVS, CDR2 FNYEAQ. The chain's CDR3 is CASSLGSWALEQYF. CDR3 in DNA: TGTGCCAGCAGCTTAGGGAGCTGGGCCCTCGAGCAGTACTTC.

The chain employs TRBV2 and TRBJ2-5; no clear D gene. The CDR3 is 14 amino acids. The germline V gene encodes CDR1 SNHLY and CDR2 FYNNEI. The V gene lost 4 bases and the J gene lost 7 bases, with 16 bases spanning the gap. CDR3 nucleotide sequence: TGTGCCAGCAGTGTCGACAAGGGTCTGGGGACCCAGTACTTC. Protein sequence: CASSVDKGLGTQYF.

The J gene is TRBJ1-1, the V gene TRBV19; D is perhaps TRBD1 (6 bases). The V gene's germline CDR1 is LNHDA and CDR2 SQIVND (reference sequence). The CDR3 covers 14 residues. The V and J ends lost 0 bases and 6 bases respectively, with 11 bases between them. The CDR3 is CASSIEWGRAEAFF. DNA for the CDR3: TGTGCCAGTAGTATAGAATGGGGGCGCGCTGAAGCTTTCTTT. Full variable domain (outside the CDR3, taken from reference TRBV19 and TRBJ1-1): DGGITQSPKYLFRKEGQNVTLSCEQNLNHDAMYWYRQDPGQGLRLIYYSQIVNDFQKGDIAEGYSVSREKKESFPLTVTSAQKNPTAFYLCASSIEWGRAEAFFGQGTRLTVV.

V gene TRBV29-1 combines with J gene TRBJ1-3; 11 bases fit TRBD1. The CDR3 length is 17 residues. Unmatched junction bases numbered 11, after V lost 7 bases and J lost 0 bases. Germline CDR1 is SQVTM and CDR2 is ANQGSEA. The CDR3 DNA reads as TGCAGCGCACAGGGAGGGACAGGGGGACTCTCTGGAAACACCATATATTTT. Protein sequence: CSAQGGTGGLSGNTIYF. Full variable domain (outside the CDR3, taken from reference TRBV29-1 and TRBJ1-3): SAVISQKPSRDICQRGTSLTIQCQVDSQVTMMFWYRQQPGQSLTLIATANQGSEATYESGFVIDKFPISRPNLTFSTLTVSNMSPEDSSIYLCSAQGGTGGLSGNTIYFGEGSWLTVV.

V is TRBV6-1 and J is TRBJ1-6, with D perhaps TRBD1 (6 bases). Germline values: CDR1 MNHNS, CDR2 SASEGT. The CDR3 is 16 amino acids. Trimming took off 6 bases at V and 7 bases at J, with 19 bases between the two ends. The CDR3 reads CASRRSPGATNSPLHF. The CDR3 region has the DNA TGTGCCAGCAGGCGCAGCCCAGGGGCAACGAATTCACCCCTCCACTTT.

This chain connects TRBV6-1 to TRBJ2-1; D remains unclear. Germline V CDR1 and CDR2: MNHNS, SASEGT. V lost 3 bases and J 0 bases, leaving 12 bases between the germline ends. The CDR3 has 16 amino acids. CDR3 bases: TGTGCCAGCAGTGACCTTACCCTGAGCTCCTACAATGAGCAGTTCTTC. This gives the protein CASSDLTLSSYNEQFF.

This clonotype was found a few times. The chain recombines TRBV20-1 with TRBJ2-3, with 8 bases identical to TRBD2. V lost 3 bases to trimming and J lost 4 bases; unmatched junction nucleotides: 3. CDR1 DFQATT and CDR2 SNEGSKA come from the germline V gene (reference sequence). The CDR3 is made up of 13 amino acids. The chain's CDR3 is CSASGGASDTQYF. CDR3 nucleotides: TGCAGTGCTAGCGGGGGGGCCTCAGATACGCAGTATTTT.

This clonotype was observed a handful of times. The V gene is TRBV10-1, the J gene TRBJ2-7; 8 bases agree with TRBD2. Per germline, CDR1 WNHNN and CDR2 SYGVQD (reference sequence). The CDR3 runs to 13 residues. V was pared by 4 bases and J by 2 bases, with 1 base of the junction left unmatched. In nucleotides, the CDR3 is TGCGCCAGCAGTGGACTAGCGCCCTACGAGCAGTACTTC. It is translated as CASSGLAPYEQYF.

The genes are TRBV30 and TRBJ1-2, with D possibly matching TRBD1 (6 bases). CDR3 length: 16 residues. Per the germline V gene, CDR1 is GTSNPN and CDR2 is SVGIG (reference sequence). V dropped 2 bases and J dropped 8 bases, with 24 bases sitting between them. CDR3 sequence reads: CAWSFRGGALGSGYTF. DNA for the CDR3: TGTGCCTGGAGTTTCCGAGGGGGGGCACTAGGGTCGGGCTACACCTTC. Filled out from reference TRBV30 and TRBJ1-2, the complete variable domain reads SQTIHQWPATLVQPVGSPLSLECTVEGTSNPNLYWYRQAAGRGLQLLFYSVGIGQISSEVPQNLSASRPQDRQFILSSKKLLLSDSGFYLCAWSFRGGALGSGYTFGSGTRLTVV.

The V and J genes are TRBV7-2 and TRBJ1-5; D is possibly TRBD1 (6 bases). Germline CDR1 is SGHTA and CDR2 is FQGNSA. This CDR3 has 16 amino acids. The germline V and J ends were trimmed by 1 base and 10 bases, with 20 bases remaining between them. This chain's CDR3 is CASSLEGRGLPVPQHF. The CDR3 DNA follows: TGTGCCAGCAGCTTAGAAGGCCGGGGGCTGCCGGTACCCCAGCATTTT.

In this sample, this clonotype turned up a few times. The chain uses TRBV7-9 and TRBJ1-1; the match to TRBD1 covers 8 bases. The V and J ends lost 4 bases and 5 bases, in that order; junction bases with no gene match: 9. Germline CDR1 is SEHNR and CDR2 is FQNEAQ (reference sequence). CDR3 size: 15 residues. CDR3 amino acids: CASSSWDRQATEAFF. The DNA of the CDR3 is TGTGCCAGCAGCTCCTGGGACAGGCAGGCGACTGAAGCTTTCTTT.

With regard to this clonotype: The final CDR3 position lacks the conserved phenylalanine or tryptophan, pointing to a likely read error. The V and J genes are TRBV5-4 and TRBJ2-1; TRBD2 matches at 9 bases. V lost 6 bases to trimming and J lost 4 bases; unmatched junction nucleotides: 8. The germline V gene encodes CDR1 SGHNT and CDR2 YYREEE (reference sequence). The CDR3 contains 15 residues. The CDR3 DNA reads TGTGCCAGCACCCCCCTAGCGGGAAGTTACAATGAGCAGTTCCTC. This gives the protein CASTPLAGSYNEQFL.

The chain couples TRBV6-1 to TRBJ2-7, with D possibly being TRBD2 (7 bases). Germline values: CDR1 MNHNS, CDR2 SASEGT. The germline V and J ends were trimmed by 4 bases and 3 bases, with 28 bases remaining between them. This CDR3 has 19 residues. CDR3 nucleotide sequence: TGTGCCAGCAGTGTAAAGAGGGGGGGGACAAATCCAAGGGGCTACGAGCAGTACTTC. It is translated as CASSVKRGGTNPRGYEQYF.

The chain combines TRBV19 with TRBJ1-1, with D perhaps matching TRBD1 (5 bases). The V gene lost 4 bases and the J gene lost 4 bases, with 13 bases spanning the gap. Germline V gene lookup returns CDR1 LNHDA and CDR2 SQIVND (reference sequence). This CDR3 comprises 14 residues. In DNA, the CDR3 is TGTGCCAGTAGTAACCCAGGGAGCGTCACTGAAGCTTTCTTT. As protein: CASSNPGSVTEAFF.

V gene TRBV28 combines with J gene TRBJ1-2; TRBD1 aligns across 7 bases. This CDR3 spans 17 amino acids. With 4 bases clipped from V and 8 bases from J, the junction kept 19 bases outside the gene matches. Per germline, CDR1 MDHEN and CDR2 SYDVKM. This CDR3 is CASSSHKMGGTVGGYTF. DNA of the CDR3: TGTGCCAGCAGTTCCCACAAGATGGGAGGGACAGTGGGGGGCTACACCTTC.

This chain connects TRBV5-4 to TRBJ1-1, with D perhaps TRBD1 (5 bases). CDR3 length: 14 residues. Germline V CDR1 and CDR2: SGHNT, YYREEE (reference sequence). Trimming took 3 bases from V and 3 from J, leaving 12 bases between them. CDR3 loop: CASSSLSGDTEAFF. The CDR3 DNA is TGTGCCAGCAGCTCCCTCTCGGGGGACACTGAAGCTTTCTTT.

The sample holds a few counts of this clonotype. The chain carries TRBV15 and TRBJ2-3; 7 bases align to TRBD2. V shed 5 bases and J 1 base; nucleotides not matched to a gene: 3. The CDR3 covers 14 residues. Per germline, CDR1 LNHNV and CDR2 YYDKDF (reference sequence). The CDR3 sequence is CATSLAEGTDTQYF. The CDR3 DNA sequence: TGTGCCACCAGCCTAGCGGAGGGCACAGATACGCAGTATTTT.

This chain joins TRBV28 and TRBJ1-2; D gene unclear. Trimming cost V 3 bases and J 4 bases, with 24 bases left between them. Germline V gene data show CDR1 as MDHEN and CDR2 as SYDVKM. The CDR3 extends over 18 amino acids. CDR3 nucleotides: TGTGCCAGCAGTTTCGAGGGTCCCAGTTGGGTCCGGATCTATGGCTACACCTTC. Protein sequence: CASSFEGPSWVRIYGYTF.

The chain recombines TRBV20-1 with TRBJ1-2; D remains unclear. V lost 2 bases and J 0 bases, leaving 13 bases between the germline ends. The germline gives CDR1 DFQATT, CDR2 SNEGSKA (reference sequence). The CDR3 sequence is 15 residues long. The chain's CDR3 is CSARTWTLSNYGYTF. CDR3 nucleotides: TGCAGTGCTAGAACCTGGACCCTCTCTAACTATGGCTACACCTTC.

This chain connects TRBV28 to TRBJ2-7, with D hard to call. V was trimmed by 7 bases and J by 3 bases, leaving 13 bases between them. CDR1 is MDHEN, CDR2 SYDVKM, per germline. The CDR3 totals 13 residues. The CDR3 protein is CASTKETHYEQYF. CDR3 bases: TGTGCCAGCACCAAGGAGACTCACTACGAGCAGTACTTC.